Listed here are 24 T cell receptor beta chains from one sample, sequenced in a study of regulatory T cells in long-lasting Graves disease. Noted time point: persistent/refractory GD, antithyroid drugs over 5 years with positive TRAb. Construction of the TCR library relied on RNA isolated from PBMCs. Sequencing libraries for TCR beta were prepared with iRepertoire HTBI primers and Arm-PCR of CDR3 regions. In TCRdb, the multiplex PCR reads were re-called with MiXCR into one record per CDR3 protein. Of hundreds of thousands of distinct CDR3 sequences in the sample, around 21% were seen once. Sample: peripheral blood mononuclear cells (PBMCs), taken when the disease was refractory, from a patient treated with antithyroid drugs. The receptors derive from a female donor with Graves disease.

This clonotype occurred many times. This chain uses TRBV27 with TRBJ2-5; 10 positions match TRBD1. V shed 5 bases, J shed 5 bases, and the junction held 11 bases outside the gene matches. The CDR3 is made up of 16 amino acids. Per germline, CDR1 MNHEY and CDR2 SMNVEV (reference sequence). As DNA, the CDR3 is TGTGCCAGCAGTCCCCGGGACAGGGGAATTTGGGAGACCCAGTACTTC. This encodes CASSPRDRGIWETQYF.

This clonotype has only a few counts. The chain recombines TRBV19 with TRBJ2-7, with 8 nucleotides matching TRBD2. V was pared by 3 bases and J by 7 bases, with 14 bases of the junction left unmatched. CDR1 is LNHDA and CDR2 is SQIVND in the germline V gene (reference sequence). The CDR3 runs 16 residues. The CDR3 sequence: CASSILGLATVGEQYF. Here the CDR3 DNA reads TGTGCCAGTAGTATTCTAGGACTAGCTACTGTTGGTGAGCAGTACTTC. Based on the CDR3 plus reference TRBV19 and TRBJ2-7, the full variable domain is DGGITQSPKYLFRKEGQNVTLSCEQNLNHDAMYWYRQDPGQGLRLIYYSQIVNDFQKGDIAEGYSVSREKKESFPLTVTSAQKNPTAFYLCASSILGLATVGEQYFGPGTRLTVT.

This clonotype has only a few counts. The chain links TRBV28 to TRBJ2-1; TRBD2 matches at 7 bases. Trimming removed 5 bases from V and 3 bases from J; junction bases left unmatched: 10. The CDR3 runs to 16 residues. Germline lookup yields CDR1 MDHEN and CDR2 SYDVKM. The DNA of the CDR3 is TGTGCCAGCAGTCCAATGAGCGGGAACGGCTACAATGAGCAGTTCTTC. Amino acid sequence: CASSPMSGNGYNEQFF.

This clonotype was recorded many times. The V and J genes are TRBV27 and TRBJ1-6; no definite D call. The CDR3 spans 11 residues. Germline CDR1 is MNHEY and CDR2 is SMNVEV (reference sequence). The V end lost 6 bases, the J end lost 7 bases, and 4 bases lay between the germline ends. The CDR3 nucleotides read TGTGCCAGCAGCCAAAATTCACCCCTCCACTTT. Translating it yields CASSQNSPLHF.

The chain couples TRBV5-1 to TRBJ2-7, with 9 bases that match TRBD2. V lost 1 base, J lost 1 base, and 12 bases stayed unmatched. The germline V gene has CDR1 SGHRS and CDR2 YFSETQ. CDR3 length: 18 residues. In DNA form, the CDR3 reads TGCGCCAGCAGCTTGTTACAGGGGACGACTAGCGGTTCCTACGAGCAGTACTTC. It codes for CASSLLQGTTSGSYEQYF. The variable domain in full, with the rest retrieved from reference TRBV5-1 and TRBJ2-7, is KAGVTQTPRYLIKTRGQQVTLSCSPISGHRSVSWYQQTPGQGLQFLFEYFSETQRNKGNFPGRFSGRQFSNSRSEMNVSTLELGDSALYLCASSLLQGTTSGSYEQYFGPGTRLTVT.

This clonotype has only a few counts. V usage is TRBV5-1 and J usage is TRBJ2-7; weak D call: TRBD2 (5 bases). Per germline, CDR1 SGHRS and CDR2 YFSETQ. The ends were cut back, 0 bases at V and 4 bases at J, with 11 bases in the middle. The CDR3 consists of 14 residues. CDR3 bases: TGCGCCAGCAGCTTGGATATGGGGAGTTACGAGCAGTACTTC. It yields the protein CASSLDMGSYEQYF.

In this sample, this clonotype turned up many times. An end of the junction does not agree with germline; a read error may underlie this. The chain couples TRBV20-1 to TRBJ1-5; no definite D call. CDR3 length equals 12 residues. Germline CDR1 and CDR2: DFQATT and SNEGSKA (reference sequence). The CDR3 nucleotides are TGCAGTGCGAGAGGGAATAATCAGCCCCAGCATTTT. Translated: CSARGNNQPQHF.

This clonotype was seen at least ten times. This chain uses TRBV2 with TRBJ1-1; D not certain. CDR1 SNHLY and CDR2 FYNNEI come from the germline V gene. This CDR3 region has 13 residues. V was pared by 5 bases and J by 4 bases, with 11 bases between. This CDR3 reads CASSPRVGTEAFF. The DNA for the CDR3 is TGTGCCAGCAGTCCCCGAGTAGGCACTGAAGCTTTCTTT.

This clonotype was detected many times. V is TRBV12-3 or TRBV12-4 and J is TRBJ1-6; D remains ambiguous. The CDR3 is made up of 13 amino acids. V was trimmed by 3 bases and J by 10 bases, leaving 10 bases between them. As DNA, the CDR3 is TGTGCCAGCAGTTTCGGGGATGGATCACCCCTCCACTTT. This translates into CASSFGDGSPLHF.

This clonotype was counted many times. The CDR3 bases are TGTGCCAGCAGCGTAGGAGAGGACTATGGCTACACCTTC. Residues: CASSVGEDYGYTF. The chain joins TRBV9 to TRBJ1-2, with unresolved D. The V end was cut by 0 bases, the J end by 3 bases, with 6 bases between. Germline loops: CDR1 SGDLS, CDR2 YYNGEE. This CDR3 has 13 residues.

J is TRBJ1-5 and V is TRBV5-6, with D hard to call. Germline lookup yields CDR1 SGHDT and CDR2 YYEEEE. V lost 1 base, J lost 5 bases, and 10 bases lay in between. The CDR3 totals 14 residues. The CDR3 protein is CASSLFGGYQPQHF. The CDR3 DNA reads as TGTGCCAGCAGCTTGTTTGGTGGGTATCAGCCCCAGCATTTT.

The chain combines TRBV28 with TRBJ1-6; TRBD1 is a possible D gene (6 bases). Germline assignment: CDR1 MDHEN and CDR2 SYDVKM. V was trimmed by 5 bases and J by 10 bases, leaving 15 bases between them. The CDR3 is 14 amino acids. The CDR3 coding sequence is TGTGCCAGCAGTCCCCACAGGGACTACTCACCCCTCCACTTT. This translates into CASSPHRDYSPLHF.

Only a few counts were recorded for this clonotype. The chain employs TRBV20-1 and TRBJ2-2, with D possibly called TRBD1 or TRBD2 (5 bases each). CDR1 and CDR2 from the germline V gene are DFQATT and SNEGSKA (reference sequence). Trimming shortened V by 0 bases and J by 4 bases, and 15 bases separated the two germline ends. The length of the CDR3 is 16 residues. In nucleotides, the CDR3 is TGCAGTGCTAGAGATTGGGGCCCACGGGGCACCGGGGAGCTGTTTTTT. Protein sequence: CSARDWGPRGTGELFF.

The genes are TRBV29-1 and TRBJ1-3; a possible D gene is TRBD1 (6 bases). Trimming removed 7 bases at V and 2 bases at J, with 12 bases between. The CDR3 is 13 amino acids. Germline assignment: CDR1 SQVTM and CDR2 ANQGSEA. CDR3 bases: TGCAGCGCCCGAGGGGGGGCTGGAAACACCATATATTTT. Amino acid sequence: CSARGGAGNTIYF.

This clonotype was counted at least ten times. The rearrangement uses TRBV7-2 and TRBJ1-1; TRBD1 is a possible D gene (5 bases). Per the germline V gene, CDR1 is SGHTA and CDR2 is FQGNSA. Trimming took off 0 bases at V and 11 bases at J, with 19 bases between the two ends. This CDR3 is built from 15 residues. Here the CDR3 DNA reads TGTGCCAGCAGCTTAGCGTTGGGGACCGGGCTACCGGCTTTCTTT. Translating it yields CASSLALGTGLPAFF.

This clonotype was recorded many times. Germline and junction disagree at one end, which may indicate a read error. CDR3 DNA: TGTGCCAGCAGTTACTCACAGGGGGCTGCGACCCAGTACTTC. Translating it yields CASSYSQGAATQYF. This sequence joins TRBV6-4 and TRBJ2-5, with 9 bases aligning to TRBD1. This CDR3 has 14 residues. Germline V gene lookup returns CDR1 MRHNA and CDR2 SNTAGT.

This clonotype was counted ten times or more. The gene calls are TRBV20-1 and TRBJ2-7; D might be TRBD1 (6 bases). Per germline, CDR1 DFQATT and CDR2 SNEGSKA (reference sequence). Trimming left V 0 bases short and J 3 bases short, with 6 bases between. The CDR3 loop spans 12 amino acids. CDR3 region: CSARETGYEQYF. In DNA form, the CDR3 reads TGCAGTGCTAGAGAGACAGGCTACGAGCAGTACTTC.

The rearrangement uses TRBV9 and TRBJ2-2, with 13 positions matching TRBD2. This CDR3 spans 17 amino acids. Losses at the gene ends were 3 bases for V and 1 base for J; bases not matched to a gene: 3. The germline V gene has CDR1 SGDLS and CDR2 YYNGEE. The CDR3 sequence is CASSDGTSGVNTGELFF. The CDR3 nucleotides are TGTGCCAGCAGCGACGGGACTAGCGGGGTGAACACCGGGGAGCTGTTTTTT.

The rearrangement joins TRBV20-1 to TRBJ1-5; unclear D gene. The CDR3 is 15 amino acids. Germline V lookup: CDR1 DFQATT, CDR2 SNEGSKA (reference sequence). The V and J ends lost 0 bases and 7 bases respectively, with 16 bases between them. The CDR3: CSAREPRHSEQPQHF. Here the CDR3 DNA reads TGCAGTGCTAGAGAACCCCGCCACAGTGAACAGCCCCAGCATTTT.

Of note for this clonotype: A read error is possible here, since a much larger clone lies one base away. The gene calls are TRBV3-1 and TRBJ2-7; no clear D gene. Germline CDR1 and CDR2: LGHDT and YNNKEL (reference sequence). The CDR3 runs to 13 residues. The CDR3 coding sequence is TGTGCCGGCAGCCAAAGTACATCCTACGAGCAGTACTTC. Protein sequence: CAGSQSTSYEQYF.

In this sample, this clonotype turned up once. A clone one base away is much larger, so this may be a read error. The rearrangement links TRBV7-9 to TRBJ1-4; unclear D gene. Germline CDR1 is SEHNR and CDR2 is FQNEAQ (reference sequence). The CDR3 is 13 residues long. V was cut by 1 base and J by 1 base, with 1 base left in between. The CDR3 is CASSLVTNEKLFF. The CDR3 DNA sequence: TGTGCCAGCAGCTTAGTAACTAATGAAAAACTGTTTTTT.

In its sample, this clonotype was seen many times. V and J are TRBV24-1 and TRBJ2-5, with D perhaps matching TRBD2 (6 bases). The CDR3 runs 15 residues. From germline, CDR1 is KGHDR and CDR2 SFDVKD. V was shortened by 7 bases and J by 0 bases, with 14 bases between the two germline ends. CDR3 residues: CATSPGGTYQETQYF. The CDR3 bases are TGTGCCACCAGCCCCGGCGGGACGTACCAAGAGACCCAGTACTTC.

This clonotype turned up a few times. The V gene is TRBV27, the J gene TRBJ2-3, with D perhaps assigned TRBD1 or TRBD2 (5 bases each). Germline CDR1 reads MNHEY; CDR2 reads SMNVEV (reference sequence). V lost 8 bases and J 0 bases, leaving 12 bases between the germline ends. This CDR3 has 14 amino acids. The CDR3 loop is CASCQGRSTDTQYF. The CDR3 DNA reads as TGTGCCAGCTGCCAGGGACGAAGCACAGATACGCAGTATTTT.

In its sample, this clonotype was seen a few times. The chain links TRBV4-2 to TRBJ2-7; 8 bases match TRBD2. Trimming cost V 5 bases and J 7 bases; bases outside gene matches: 16. This CDR3 spans 16 amino acids. From germline, CDR1 is LGHNA and CDR2 YNFKEQ. For the CDR3, the DNA is TGTGCCAGCAGCTCGTGGGGGAGCGGGAGAATCTGGGAGCAGTACTTC. Protein sequence: CASSSWGSGRIWEQYF.